The entry below gives a single TCR beta chain sequence along with its context. Antigen unknown. CDR1 is SGHNT, CDR2 YENEEA, per germline. This CDR3 is built from 15 residues. The use of genomic DNA as template underpinned the TCR beta VDJ and CDR3 profiling. In TCRdb, the reads were re-called with MiXCR into one record per CDR3 protein. The sample comprises hundreds of thousands of distinct CDR3 sequences, 55% to 70% of which are singletons, and 3.5% to 4.5% rests with the top ten. This entry belongs to a study of CD8+CD57+ T cells in acquired aplastic anemia. About the research overall: Sorted CD4+ and CD8+ cells gave a mean 3.2 ug DNA, range roughly 0.2 to 27.4 ug. As sequenced from healthy donors, CD4+ cells averaged about 10.8 million reads.

Findings and caveats of the study: Patients and controls had in common 25 to 35 CD8+ CDR3 sequences. Patient and control CD8+ Simpson's diversity was not significantly different.

The TCR was taken from a human donor in good health, serving as a control. This chain links TRBV11-3 with TRBJ2-7; the match to TRBD2 covers 9 bases. TRBJ2-1 matches the DNA end more closely, so the J call is doubtful. The sample taken for sequencing was sorted CD4+, CD8+, or CD8+CD57+ T cells (not recorded which) from PBMCs. This chain's CDR3 is CASSLELAGAHEQFF. Here the CDR3 DNA reads TGTGCCAGCAGCTTAGAATTAGCGGGAGCCCATGAGCAGTTCTTC.